This T cell receptor (beta chain) came from a study of OX40 agonist ivuxolimab in advanced cancers. Regarding the complete study: The costimulatory receptor OX40 (CD134) was targeted by ivuxolimab, a fully human IgG2 agonistic monoclonal antibody. Intravenous ivuxolimab was administered to patients every 2 weeks at six dose levels: 0.01, 0.1, 0.3, 1.5, 3 and 10 mg/kg. Among the approximately 50 dose-escalation patients, some 20 had hepatocellular carcinoma, approximately 15 melanoma, 9 renal cell carcinoma and 9 head and neck cancer. The dose-escalation cohort was roughly 83% male with a mean age of approximately 59 years, ranging from about 20 to 85. Patients were allowed to have had prior anti-PD-1, anti-PD-L1 or anti-CTLA-4 therapy, and approximately 40% of the dose-escalation patients had been treated with checkpoint inhibitors. Three dose-escalation patients achieved partial responses, one with hepatocellular carcinoma and two with cutaneous melanoma. Peripheral TCRbeta sequencing aimed to test whether ivuxolimab altered TCR sequence diversity and caused clonal T-cell expansion. The monotherapy dose-escalation portion (N ≈ 50 patients) of the phase I ivuxolimab trial is reported in the paper.

Between the V and J ends, shortened by 4 bases and 8 bases respectively, the junction contains 14 bases. There are 13 amino acids in the CDR3, from cysteine to phenylalanine inclusive. Only the CDR3 region is kept as DNA, spanning 39 bases read in frame from base 1. CDR1 and CDR2 are drawn from the germline V gene: SNHLY, FYNNEI. As to this clone: No antigen is known for it. Base qualities are not provided; no much larger clone lies one nucleotide away.

The trial excluded patients who had a history of autoimmune disease or were on systemic immunosuppression. In every dose cohort, peripheral blood was drawn for TCR sequencing at baseline, cycle 4 day 1, and cycle 7 day 1. Samples were obtained from an open-label, multicenter, first-in-human phase I dose-escalation trial of ivuxolimab. Adults with locally advanced or metastatic head and neck squamous cell, hepatocellular, melanoma or renal cell carcinoma were enrolled in the trial. CD4+ and CD8+ T cells were sorted separately from peripheral blood before TCR sequencing. To sequence the TCRbeta CDR3 region, genomic DNA was isolated from the sorted cells. The immunoSEQ Assay was used to sequence the TCRbeta CDR3 regions. TCRdb's version of the immuneACCESS table is confined to in-frame rearrangements and falls short of the full clone set. An unresolved V gene accounts for under half of the shortfall where checked; the remainder is of unknown origin. The sample records around 64,000 clones, approximately 81% of which are singletons. In total, the top ten clones hold roughly 7.9% of the sample.

Beyond this particular receptor, the publication reports: After ivuxolimab, more expanded clones were found on average in CD8+ T cells than in CD4+ T cells. The antigen specificity of the peripheral T cells that underwent clonal expansion was not determined. Low levels of normalized T-cell clonal expansion were also shown by some nonresponding patients. In partial responders in the 0.1-3.0 mg/kg groups, normalized peripheral clonal expansion was found to be among the lowest, especially among CD8+ T cells. Clonal expansion of both CD4+ and CD8+ blood T cells was observed from baseline to week 6 at doses 0.1 to 3.0 mg/kg.

This material consisted of CD4+ or CD8+ T cells sorted from blood, taken in a trial of the OX40 agonist ivuxolimab. The sequence derives from an adult with an advanced solid tumor such as melanoma, head and neck, liver or kidney cancer. Recombination linked TRBV2 to TRBJ1-2; no D gene is confidently identified. DNA sequence: TGTGCCAGCAGTGTTCTGGGAGATGAGGGCTACACCTTC. This gives the protein CASSVLGDEGYTF.